These 12 T cell receptor beta chains came from one sample sequenced in a study of post-analysis software for immune sequencing data. Study results and limitations: About five TRBV segments appeared more often in patients than in controls, and TRBV5-6, TRBV5-1 and TRBV20-1 were among these.

The antigens these receptors bind are not known. Tagging with unique molecular identifiers was a feature of the TCR beta cDNA libraries. MiXCR was run by TCRdb on the PCR reads, yielding one entry per CDR3 protein. Of hundreds of thousands of distinct CDR3 sequences in the sample, roughly 27% were seen once. The sample taken for sequencing was blood. The receptors here all came from a girl aged 10 to 17 with multiple sclerosis.

The chain couples TRBV12-3 or TRBV12-4 to TRBJ2-7, with D possibly called TRBD1 or TRBD2 (5 bases each). V dropped 3 bases and J dropped 3 bases, with 18 bases sitting between them. CDR3 size: 16 residues. The CDR3 reads CASSLGGRAGSYEQYF. The DNA of the CDR3 is TGTGCCAGCAGTTTGGGTGGCCGAGCAGGGAGCTACGAGCAGTACTTC.

The table lists this clonotype with many counts. CDR3 DNA sequence: TGTGCCAGCAGCCCGAGCGGGGCCTACGAGCAGTACTTC. The encoded protein is CASSPSGAYEQYF. The V call is TRBV7-2, the J call TRBJ2-7, with 7 bases identical to TRBD2. The CDR3 extends over 13 amino acids. V gave up 5 bases and J gave up 2 bases; unmatched junction bases: 3. The germline V gene encodes CDR1 SGHTA and CDR2 FQGNSA.

This clonotype was picked up a small number of times. V and J are TRBV14 and TRBJ2-7, with D perhaps given as TRBD1 or TRBD2 (5 bases each). Germline values: CDR1 SGHDN, CDR2 FVKESK. V was cut by 6 bases and J by 7 bases, with 19 bases left in between. The CDR3 length is 14 residues. DNA of the CDR3: TGTGCCAGCAGTCATACCGGGACGGTCCTAGAGCAGTACTTC. Amino acid sequence: CASSHTGTVLEQYF.

The chain combines TRBV5-1 with TRBJ2-7, with a weak D call TRBD1 (6 bases). Germline values: CDR1 SGHRS, CDR2 YFSETQ. V lost 0 bases, J lost 6 bases, and 10 bases lay in between. The CDR3 totals 13 residues. Here the CDR3 DNA reads TGCGCCAGCAGCTTGGGGGACATAAGCGAGCAGTACTTC. Translating it yields CASSLGDISEQYF.

This clonotype was seen more than once but under ten times. The rearrangement joins TRBV28 to TRBJ2-2; D is undetermined. Germline V CDR1 and CDR2: MDHEN, SYDVKM. The V end lost 1 base, the J end lost 2 bases, and 11 bases lay between the germline ends. There are 16 residues in the CDR3. The CDR3 coding sequence is TGTGCCAGCAGTTTATCAAGTAGGCTCAACACCGGGGAGCTGTTTTTT. This sequence encodes CASSLSSRLNTGELFF.

As to this clonotype: A read error may produce the germline difference seen at one junction end. The J gene is TRBJ2-1, the V gene TRBV24-1; D ambiguous. This CDR3 region has 11 residues. CDR1 is KGHDR and CDR2 is SFDVKD in the germline V gene. CDR3 loop: CVTSDLYEQFF. Here the CDR3 DNA reads TGTGTCACCAGTGATTTGTATGAGCAGTTCTTC.

This clonotype was detected a few times. V and J are TRBV18 and TRBJ2-1, with a tentative D call TRBD2 (6 bases). V lost 3 bases to trimming and J lost 7 bases, with 13 bases between them. This CDR3 has 14 amino acids. Germline CDR1 is KGHSH and CDR2 is LQKENI. CDR3 bases: TGTGCCAGCTCACCCGAGTACGGGAGAAATGAGCAGTTCTTC. Translation: CASSPEYGRNEQFF.

The rearrangement uses TRBV20-1 and TRBJ2-7; 8 bases are a match to TRBD1. Gene TRBJ2-5 matches the end of the DNA better, so the J call may be wrong. Germline-derived CDR1 and CDR2 are DFQATT and SNEGSKA (reference sequence). CDR3 size: 14 residues. The CDR3 DNA reads as TGCAGTGCCCTACAGGACAGGGTTCGAGAGACCCAGTACTTC. Amino acid sequence: CSALQDRVRETQYF.

J is TRBJ1-4 and V is TRBV10-3, with TRBD1 as a possible D gene (5 bases). The ends were cut back, 0 bases at V and 8 bases at J, with 13 bases in the middle. Germline V gene data show CDR1 as ENHRY and CDR2 as SYGVKD. This CDR3 is built from 15 residues. DNA for the CDR3: TGTGCCATCAGTGAGTCTGGGGCCCTAGGCGAAAAACTGTTTTTT. Its protein product is CAISESGALGEKLFF.

This clonotype has only a few counts. The chain recombines TRBV7-8 with TRBJ2-5, with a weak D call TRBD1 (5 bases). CDR1 is SGHVS and CDR2 is FQNEAQ in the germline V gene. Trimming took 1 base from V and 5 from J, leaving 11 bases between them. This CDR3 contains 14 residues. The CDR3 DNA reads TGTGCCAGCAGCTTAGGGCAGTCAGGGGAGACCCAGTACTTC. Its protein product is CASSLGQSGETQYF.

This chain joins TRBV9 and TRBJ1-4; D not certain. The V gene lost 2 bases and the J gene lost 7 bases, with 21 bases spanning the gap. The CDR3 consists of 17 residues. In germline, CDR1 is SGDLS, CDR2 YYNGEE. The chain's CDR3 is CASSVREFPGDGEKLFF. DNA for the CDR3: TGTGCCAGCAGCGTTAGAGAATTCCCGGGTGATGGTGAAAAACTGTTTTTT.

The chain couples TRBV15 to TRBJ1-4; 8 nucleotides align to TRBD1. J gave up 8 bases and V 1 base, and 12 bases lay outside the gene matches. Looked up from germline, CDR1 is LNHNV and CDR2 is YYDKDF (reference sequence). CDR3 length: 17 amino acids. CDR3 sequence (DNA): TGTGCCACCAGCAGAGGTACAGGGGGAATCTTGGGCGAAAAACTGTTTTTT. The encoded protein is CATSRGTGGILGEKLFF.